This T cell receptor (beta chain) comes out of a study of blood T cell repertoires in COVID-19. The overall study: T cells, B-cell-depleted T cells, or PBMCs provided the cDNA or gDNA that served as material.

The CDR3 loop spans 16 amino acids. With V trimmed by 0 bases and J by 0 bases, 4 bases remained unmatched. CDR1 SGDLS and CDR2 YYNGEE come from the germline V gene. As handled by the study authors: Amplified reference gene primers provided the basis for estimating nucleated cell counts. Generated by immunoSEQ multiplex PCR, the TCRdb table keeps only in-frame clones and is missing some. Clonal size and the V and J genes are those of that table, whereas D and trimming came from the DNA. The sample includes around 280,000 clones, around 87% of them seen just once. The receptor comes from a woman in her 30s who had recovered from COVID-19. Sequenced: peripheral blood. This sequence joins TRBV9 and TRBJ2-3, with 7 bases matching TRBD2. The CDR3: CASSVAVSGSTDTQYF. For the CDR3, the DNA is TGTGCCAGCAGCGTAGCTGTTAGCGGGAGCACAGATACGCAGTATTTT.